The clone carrying this T cell receptor beta chain has a handful of counts. The same CDR3 also results from other DNA sequences found in this sample. The CDR3 runs 15 residues. CDR1 is SGHTA and CDR2 is FQGNSA in the germline V gene. Trimming removed 5 bases from V and 3 bases from J, with 17 bases in between. Generated by immunoSEQ multiplex PCR, the TCRdb table keeps only in-frame clones and is missing some. The data contain roughly 52,000 clones, approximately 94% of them singletons. The data stem from a study of T cell changes during pregnancy in multiple sclerosis. Source: CD8+ T cells from peripheral blood mononuclear cells, taken in the third trimester of pregnancy. The chain has TRBV7-2 and TRBJ2-7; D not certain. This TCR was sampled from a female donor with multiple sclerosis, enrolled in a pregnancy study. In DNA form, the CDR3 reads TGTGCCAGCAGCCCGAGACCGTTAGCCCACTACGAGCAGTACTTC. Protein: CASSPRPLAHYEQYF.